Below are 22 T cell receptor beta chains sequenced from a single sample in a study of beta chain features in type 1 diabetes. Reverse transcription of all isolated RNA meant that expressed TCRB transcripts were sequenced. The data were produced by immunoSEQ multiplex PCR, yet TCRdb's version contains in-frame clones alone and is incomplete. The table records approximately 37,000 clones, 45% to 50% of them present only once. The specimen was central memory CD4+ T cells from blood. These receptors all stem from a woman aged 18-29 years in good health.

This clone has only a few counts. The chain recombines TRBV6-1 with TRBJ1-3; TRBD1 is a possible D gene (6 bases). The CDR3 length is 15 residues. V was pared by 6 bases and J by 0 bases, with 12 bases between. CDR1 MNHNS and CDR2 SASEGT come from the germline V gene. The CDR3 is CASREDSRSGNTIYF. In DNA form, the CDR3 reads TGTGCCAGCAGGGAGGACAGCCGCTCTGGAAACACCATATATTTT.

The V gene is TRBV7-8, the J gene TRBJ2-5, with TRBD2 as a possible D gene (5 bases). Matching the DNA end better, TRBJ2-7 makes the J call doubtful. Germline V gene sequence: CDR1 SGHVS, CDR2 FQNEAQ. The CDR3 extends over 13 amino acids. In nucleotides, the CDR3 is TGTGCCAGCAGCTTTGGAGGAACCTACGAGCAGTACTTC. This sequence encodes CASSFGGTYEQYF.

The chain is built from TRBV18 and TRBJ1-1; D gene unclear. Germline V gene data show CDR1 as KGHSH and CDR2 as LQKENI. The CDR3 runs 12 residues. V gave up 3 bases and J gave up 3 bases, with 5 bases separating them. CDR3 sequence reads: CASSPDYTEAFF. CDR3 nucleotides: TGTGCCAGCTCACCGGACTACACTGAAGCTTTCTTT.

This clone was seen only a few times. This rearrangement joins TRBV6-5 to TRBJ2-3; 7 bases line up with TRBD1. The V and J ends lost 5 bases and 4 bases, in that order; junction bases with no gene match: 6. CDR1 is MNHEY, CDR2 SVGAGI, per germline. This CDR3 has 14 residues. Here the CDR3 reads CASSEGGGADTQYF. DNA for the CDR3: TGTGCCAGCAGTGAAGGGGGCGGCGCAGATACGCAGTATTTT.

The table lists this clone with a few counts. The chain's CDR3 is CASSPWGGQETQYF. CDR3 nucleotide sequence: TGTGCCAGCAGCCCTTGGGGGGGCCAAGAGACCCAGTACTTC. The chain employs TRBV28 and TRBJ2-5; TRBD2 agrees at 7 bases. V lost 6 bases and J lost 1; bases outside the gene matches: 5. The CDR3 runs to 14 residues. The germline V gene has CDR1 MDHEN and CDR2 SYDVKM.

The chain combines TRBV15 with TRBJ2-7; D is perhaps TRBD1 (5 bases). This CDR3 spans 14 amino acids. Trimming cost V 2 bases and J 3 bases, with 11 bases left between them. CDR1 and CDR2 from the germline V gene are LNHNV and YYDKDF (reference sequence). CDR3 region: CATSRPDIGYEQYF. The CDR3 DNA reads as TGTGCCACCAGCAGACCGGACATTGGCTACGAGCAGTACTTC.

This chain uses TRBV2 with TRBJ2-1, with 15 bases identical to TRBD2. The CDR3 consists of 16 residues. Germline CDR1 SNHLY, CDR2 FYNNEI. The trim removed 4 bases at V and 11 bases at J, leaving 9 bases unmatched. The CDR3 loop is CASSGTSGRAYVQQFF. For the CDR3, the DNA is TGTGCCAGCAGTGGGACTAGCGGGAGGGCTTACGTTCAGCAGTTCTTC.

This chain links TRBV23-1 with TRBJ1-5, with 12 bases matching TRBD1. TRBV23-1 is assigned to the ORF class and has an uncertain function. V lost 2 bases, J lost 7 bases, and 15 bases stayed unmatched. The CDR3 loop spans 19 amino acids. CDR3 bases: TGCGCCAGCAGTCAACCAAGGGACAGGGGGCGGCGGTCTCGGCAGCCCCAGCATTTT. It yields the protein CASSQPRDRGRRSRQPQHF.

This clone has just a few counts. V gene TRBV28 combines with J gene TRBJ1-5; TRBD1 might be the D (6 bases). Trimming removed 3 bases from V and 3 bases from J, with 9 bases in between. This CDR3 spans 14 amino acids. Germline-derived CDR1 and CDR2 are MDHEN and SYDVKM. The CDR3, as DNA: TGTGCCAGCAGTTTGACAGGACCCAATCAGCCCCAGCATTTT. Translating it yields CASSLTGPNQPQHF. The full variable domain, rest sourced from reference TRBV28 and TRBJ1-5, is DVKVTQSSRYLVKRTGEKVFLECVQDMDHENMFWYRQDPGLGLRLIYFSYDVKMKEKGDIPEGYSVSREKKERFSLILESASTNQTSMYLCASSLTGPNQPQHFGDGTRLSIL.

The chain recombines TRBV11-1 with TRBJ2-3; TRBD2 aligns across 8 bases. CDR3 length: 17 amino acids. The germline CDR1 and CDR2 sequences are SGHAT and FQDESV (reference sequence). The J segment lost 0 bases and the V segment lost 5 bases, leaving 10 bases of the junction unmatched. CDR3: CASSPGLGDTSTDTQYF. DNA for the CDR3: TGTGCCAGCAGCCCGGGACTAGGGGATACTAGCACAGATACGCAGTATTTT.

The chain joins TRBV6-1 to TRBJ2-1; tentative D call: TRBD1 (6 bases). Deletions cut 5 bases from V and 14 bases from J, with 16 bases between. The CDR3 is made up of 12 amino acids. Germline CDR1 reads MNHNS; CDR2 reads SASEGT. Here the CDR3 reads CASSSPGAGEFF. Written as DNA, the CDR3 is TGTGCCAGCAGTTCCCCCGGCGCAGGGGAGTTCTTC.

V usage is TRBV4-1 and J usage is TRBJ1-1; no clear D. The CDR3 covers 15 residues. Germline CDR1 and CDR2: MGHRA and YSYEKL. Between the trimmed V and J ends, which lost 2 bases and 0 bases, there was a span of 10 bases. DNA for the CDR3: TGCGCCAGCAGCCAAATGGTGGCTTTGAACACTGAAGCTTTCTTT. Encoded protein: CASSQMVALNTEAFF.

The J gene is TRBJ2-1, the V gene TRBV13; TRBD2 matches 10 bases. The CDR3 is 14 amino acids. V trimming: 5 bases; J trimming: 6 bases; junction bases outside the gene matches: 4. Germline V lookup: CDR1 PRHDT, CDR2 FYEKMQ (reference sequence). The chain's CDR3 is CASSDSGGLNEQFF. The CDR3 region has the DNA TGTGCCAGCAGCGATAGCGGGGGGCTCAATGAGCAGTTCTTC.

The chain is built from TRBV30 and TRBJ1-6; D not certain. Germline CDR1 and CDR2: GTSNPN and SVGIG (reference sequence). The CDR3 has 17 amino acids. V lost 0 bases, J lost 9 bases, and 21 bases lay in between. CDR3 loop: CAWSVRNIGERSSPLHF. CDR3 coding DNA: TGTGCCTGGAGTGTAAGGAATATCGGGGAACGGAGTTCACCCCTCCACTTT.

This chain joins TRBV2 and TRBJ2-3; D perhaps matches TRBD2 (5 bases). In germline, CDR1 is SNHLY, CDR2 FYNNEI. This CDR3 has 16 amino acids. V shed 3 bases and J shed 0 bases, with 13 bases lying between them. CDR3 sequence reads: CASSDLSGASTDTQYF. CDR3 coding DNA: TGTGCCAGCAGTGATTTGAGCGGCGCGAGCACAGATACGCAGTATTTT.

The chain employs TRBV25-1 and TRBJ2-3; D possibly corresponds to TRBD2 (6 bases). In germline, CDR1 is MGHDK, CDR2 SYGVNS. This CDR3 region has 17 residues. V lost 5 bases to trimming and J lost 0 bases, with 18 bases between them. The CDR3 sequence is CASSPQGTSSSTDTQYF. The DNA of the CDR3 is TGTGCCAGCAGTCCCCAGGGTACTAGCTCTAGCACAGATACGCAGTATTTT.

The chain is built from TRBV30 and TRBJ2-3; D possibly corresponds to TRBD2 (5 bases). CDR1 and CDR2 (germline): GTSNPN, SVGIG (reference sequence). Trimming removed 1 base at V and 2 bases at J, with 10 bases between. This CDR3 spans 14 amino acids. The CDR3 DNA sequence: TGTGCCTGGAGTGGTGGACTTATCACAGATACGCAGTATTTT. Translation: CAWSGGLITDTQYF.

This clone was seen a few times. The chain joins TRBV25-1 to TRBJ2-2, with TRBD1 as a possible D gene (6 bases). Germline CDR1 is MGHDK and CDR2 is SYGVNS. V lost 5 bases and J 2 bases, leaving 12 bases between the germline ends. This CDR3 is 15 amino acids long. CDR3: CASSRRTENTGELFF. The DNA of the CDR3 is TGTGCCAGCAGTCGTCGGACAGAAAACACCGGGGAGCTGTTTTTT.

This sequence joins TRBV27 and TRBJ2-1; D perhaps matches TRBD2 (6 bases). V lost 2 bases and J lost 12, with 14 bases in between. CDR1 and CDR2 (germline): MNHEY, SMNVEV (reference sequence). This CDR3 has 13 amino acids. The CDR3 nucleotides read TGTGCCAGCAGTTTAAATCCCACTAGCCCGCAGTTCTTC. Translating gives CASSLNPTSPQFF.

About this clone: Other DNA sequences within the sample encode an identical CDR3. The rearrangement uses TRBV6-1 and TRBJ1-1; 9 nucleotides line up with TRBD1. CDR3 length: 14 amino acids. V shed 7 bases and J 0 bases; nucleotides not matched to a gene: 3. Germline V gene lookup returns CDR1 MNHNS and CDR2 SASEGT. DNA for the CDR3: TGTGCCAGCACCAGGGACAGGGTGAACACTGAAGCTTTCTTT. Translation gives CASTRDRVNTEAFF.

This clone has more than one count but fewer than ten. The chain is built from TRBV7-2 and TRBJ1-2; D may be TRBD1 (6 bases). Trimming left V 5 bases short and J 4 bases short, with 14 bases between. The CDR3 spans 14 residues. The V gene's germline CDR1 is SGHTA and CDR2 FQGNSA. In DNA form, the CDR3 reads TGTGCCAGCAGCGAACAGGGTACTTCCTATGGCTACACCTTC. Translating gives CASSEQGTSYGYTF.

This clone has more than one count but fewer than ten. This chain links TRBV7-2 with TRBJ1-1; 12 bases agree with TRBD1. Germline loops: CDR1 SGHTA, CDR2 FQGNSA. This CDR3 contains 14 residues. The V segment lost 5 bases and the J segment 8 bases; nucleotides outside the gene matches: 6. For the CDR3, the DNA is TGTGCCAGCAGCCGACCGGGACAGGGGGCAGAAGCTTTCTTT. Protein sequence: CASSRPGQGAEAFF.